These 27 T cell receptor beta chains share one sample of origin, sequenced in a study of T cell changes during pregnancy in multiple sclerosis. TCRdb's copy holds only in-frame clones and misses some; the assay was immunoSEQ multiplex PCR. This sample yields about 51,000 clones, of which approximately 94% are seen a single time; just under 0.6% belongs to the top ten. The sequencing used CD4+ T cells from peripheral blood mononuclear cells, collected in the second trimester of pregnancy. The receptors here all came from a female donor with multiple sclerosis, enrolled in a pregnancy study.

The chain employs TRBV5-4 and TRBJ2-3; 12 bases match TRBD2. The CDR3 extends over 20 amino acids. CDR1 is SGHNT, CDR2 YYREEE, per germline (reference sequence). V was pared by 4 bases and J by 4 bases, with 19 bases of the junction left unmatched. DNA for the CDR3: TGTGCCAGCAGCGCGGATATGTGGCTAGCGGGGGGGCCGAGCGCAGATACGCAGTATTTT. Translating gives CASSADMWLAGGPSADTQYF.

The chain uses TRBV18 and TRBJ2-1, with D unresolved. CDR1 is KGHSH, CDR2 LQKENI, per germline. V lost 9 bases, J lost 1 base, and 19 bases lay in between. This CDR3 contains 16 residues. CDR3 bases: TGTGCCAGTCCACCCGACATGGGTCGATCCTACAATGAGCAGTTCTTC. This encodes CASPPDMGRSYNEQFF.

V gene TRBV7-9 combines with J gene TRBJ2-7; 11 bases are a match to TRBD2. There are 15 residues in the CDR3. Germline V gene data show CDR1 as SEHNR and CDR2 as FQNEAQ (reference sequence). V gave up 5 bases and J gave up 4 bases; unmatched junction bases: 7. CDR3 in DNA: TGTGCCAGCAGCCCGACTAGCGGGGTTATATACGAGCAGTACTTC. Amino acid sequence: CASSPTSGVIYEQYF.

CDR3 loop: CASAWTGSDEQYF. DNA of the CDR3: TGCGCCAGCGCCTGGACAGGGTCGGACGAGCAGTACTTC. This chain joins TRBV10-2 and TRBJ2-7, with 8 bases matching TRBD1. The CDR3 has 13 amino acids. CDR1 and CDR2 (germline): WSHSY, SAAADI. The trim removed 8 bases at V and 5 bases at J, leaving 8 bases unmatched.

The rearrangement links TRBV2 to TRBJ2-1; D is unclear. The germline gives CDR1 SNHLY, CDR2 FYNNEI. The length of the CDR3 is 12 residues. Trimming removed 3 bases from V and 7 bases from J, with 7 bases in between. CDR3 sequence: CASSESGNEQFF. CDR3 sequence (DNA): TGTGCCAGCAGTGAGTCGGGTAATGAGCAGTTCTTC.

The rearrangement uses TRBV6-1 and TRBJ2-7; maybe TRBD2 (6 bases). The V end was cut by 4 bases, the J end by 3 bases, with 22 bases between. Germline V gene data show CDR1 as MNHNS and CDR2 as SASEGT. This CDR3 spans 17 amino acids. CDR3 DNA sequence: TGTGCCAGCAGTGGATCCGGCGGCGGGGCGGGATACTACGAGCAGTACTTC. Translating gives CASSGSGGGAGYYEQYF.

The chain links TRBV18 to TRBJ1-2, with 7 positions matching TRBD1. J gave up 6 bases and V 6 bases, and 7 bases lay outside the gene matches. The CDR3 has 13 residues. Germline V CDR1 and CDR2: KGHSH, LQKENI. The CDR3 coding sequence is TGTGCCAGCTCCCCTGACAGGGAACATGGCTACACCTTC. As protein: CASSPDREHGYTF.

This clone was seen more than once but under ten times. This chain joins TRBV18 and TRBJ1-2; D gene uncertain. This CDR3 comprises 12 residues. From germline, CDR1 is KGHSH and CDR2 LQKENI. Between the trimmed V and J ends, which lost 3 bases and 8 bases, there was a span of 10 bases. The CDR3 DNA sequence: TGTGCCAGCTCACCGGTGTCAGGCGGCTACACCTTC. It specifies CASSPVSGGYTF.

V and J are TRBV5-5 and TRBJ1-3; D perhaps matches TRBD1 (5 bases). From germline, CDR1 is SGHKS and CDR2 YYEKEE (reference sequence). The CDR3 runs to 13 residues. V was clipped by 9 bases and J by 2 bases, with 12 bases between them. The DNA of the CDR3 is TGTGCCACCCGACAGACCGCTGGAAACACCATATATTTT. Encoded protein: CATRQTAGNTIYF.

This sequence joins TRBV7-2 and TRBJ2-7, with 9 positions matching TRBD1. CDR3 length equals 15 residues. CDR1 and CDR2 from the germline V gene are SGHTA and FQGNSA. J gave up 1 base and V 5 bases, and 6 bases lay outside the gene matches. The CDR3 here is CASSPDRGESYEQYF. The CDR3 bases are TGTGCCAGCAGCCCGGACAGGGGAGAGTCCTACGAGCAGTACTTC.

The J gene is TRBJ2-5, the V gene TRBV29-1; 9 bases map to TRBD1. The germline V gene has CDR1 SQVTM and CDR2 ANQGSEA. The CDR3 has 15 amino acids. V shed 6 bases, J shed 2 bases, and the junction held 10 bases outside the gene matches. Written as DNA, the CDR3 is TGCAGCGTGGTACAGGGGGCGAGGAAGCAAGAGACCCAGTACTTC. Protein sequence: CSVVQGARKQETQYF.

The rearrangement joins TRBV13 to TRBJ1-1; D is possibly TRBD1 (5 bases). The CDR3 length is 13 residues. The germline V gene encodes CDR1 PRHDT and CDR2 FYEKMQ (reference sequence). V was pared by 7 bases and J by 4 bases, with 13 bases between. The CDR3 spells CASTPGRTTEAFF. CDR3 DNA sequence: TGTGCCAGCACCCCAGGGCGGACCACTGAAGCTTTCTTT.

The V and J genes are TRBV19 and TRBJ1-5; 9 bases map to TRBD1. Germline lookup yields CDR1 LNHDA and CDR2 SQIVND (reference sequence). V lost 5 bases and J lost 7; bases outside the gene matches: 3. This CDR3 comprises 13 residues. CDR3 coding DNA: TGTGCCAGTAGTTGGACAGGGGTCCAGCCCCAGCATTTT. This codes for CASSWTGVQPQHF.

This chain uses TRBV6-6 with TRBJ1-2; 11 positions match TRBD1. Germline loops: CDR1 MNHNY, CDR2 SVGAGI (reference sequence). This CDR3 is built from 16 residues. V shed 0 bases, J shed 4 bases, and the junction held 4 bases outside the gene matches. CDR3 bases: TGTGCCAGCAGTTACTCGAGGACAGGGGGCGGCTATGGCTACACCTTC. This codes for CASSYSRTGGGYGYTF.

The chain combines TRBV6-5 with TRBJ1-2, with D unresolved. In germline, CDR1 is MNHEY, CDR2 SVGAGI. Trimming shortened V by 5 bases and J by 7 bases, and 17 bases separated the two germline ends. The CDR3 sequence is 14 residues long. CDR3 sequence (DNA): TGTGCCAGCAGTCCGCTAGCTTTAGACTCTGGCTACACCTTC. Its protein product is CASSPLALDSGYTF.

The chain links TRBV7-2 to TRBJ2-7; 8 bases are shared with TRBD2. CDR1 SGHTA and CDR2 FQGNSA come from the germline V gene. This CDR3 comprises 15 residues. V dropped 5 bases and J dropped 2; count of bases not matched to a gene: 8. CDR3 in DNA: TGTGCCAGCAGCCGAGCGGCGGGGGGCACCTACGAGCAGTACTTC. Amino acids: CASSRAAGGTYEQYF.

The chain has TRBV7-2 and TRBJ1-2, with D tentatively TRBD1 (5 bases). The CDR3 covers 15 residues. Germline V CDR1 and CDR2: SGHTA, FQGNSA. V shed 5 bases and J shed 2 bases, with 15 bases lying between them. CDR3 sequence reads: CASSPRWGVNYGYTF. The DNA of the CDR3 is TGTGCCAGCAGCCCAAGGTGGGGGGTGAACTATGGCTACACCTTC.

Regarding this clone: At one end, the junction sequence differs from germline, possibly due to a read error. This chain uses TRBV18 with TRBJ1-6; D gene ambiguous. Germline CDR1 KGHSH, CDR2 LQKENI. The CDR3 is made up of 17 amino acids. The CDR3 DNA sequence: TGTGCCAGCTCCCCACTCGAGAGAGGTCGAAATGGTTCACCCCTCCACTTT. This sequence encodes CASSPLERGRNGSPLHF.

V is TRBV10-3 and J is TRBJ1-1; 8 nucleotides align to TRBD1. Germline values: CDR1 ENHRY, CDR2 SYGVKD. V gave up 4 bases and J gave up 3 bases; unmatched junction bases: 10. This CDR3 contains 16 residues. The DNA of the CDR3 is TGTGCCATCAGTGGGCCCCGACAGGGGAGAGACACTGAAGCTTTCTTT. This translates into CAISGPRQGRDTEAFF.

The J gene is TRBJ1-2, the V gene TRBV6-5; 7 bases are a match to TRBD1. Germline V gene sequence: CDR1 MNHEY, CDR2 SVGAGI. The CDR3 runs 16 residues. Unmatched junction bases numbered 11, after V lost 3 bases and J lost 4 bases. This chain's CDR3 is CASSYTSPGGFYGYTF. The CDR3 nucleotides are TGTGCCAGCAGTTATACATCCCCAGGGGGTTTCTATGGCTACACCTTC.

This clone appeared once. This chain uses TRBV7-9 with TRBJ1-1; no definite D call. The CDR3 has 13 residues. The germline CDR1 and CDR2 sequences are SEHNR and FQNEAQ (reference sequence). Trimming took off 8 bases at V and 2 bases at J, with 12 bases between the two ends. CDR3 amino acids: CASGTTVNTEAFF. The CDR3 DNA reads as TGTGCCAGCGGAACCACAGTTAACACTGAAGCTTTCTTT.

This rearrangement joins TRBV9 to TRBJ2-1; 8 positions match TRBD2. Germline assignment: CDR1 SGDLS and CDR2 YYNGEE. Trimming removed 4 bases from V and 5 bases from J; junction bases left unmatched: 11. CDR3 size: 16 residues. In DNA, the CDR3 is TGTGCCAGCAGCTCCCCTGGGGGCGGGGGGCACAATGAGCAGTTCTTC. Translated: CASSSPGGGGHNEQFF.

The CDR3 nucleotides read TGTGCCAGCAGCGAAAAGTGGACAGCTACTCCTTCATTT. Translated, it gives CASSEKWTATPSF. The rearrangement uses TRBV21-1 and TRBJ1-6; the D call TRBD1 from the table was never checked on the DNA. TRBV21-1 is a documented pseudogene. The CDR3 runs 13 residues.

The gene calls are TRBV7-9 and TRBJ2-7, with 8 bases matching TRBD2. The length of the CDR3 is 16 residues. Unmatched junction bases numbered 13, after V lost 5 bases and J lost 4 bases. The V gene's germline CDR1 is SEHNR and CDR2 FQNEAQ (reference sequence). The CDR3 sequence: CASSNTRTSPRYEQYF. CDR3 sequence (DNA): TGTGCCAGCAGCAATACCAGGACTAGCCCGAGGTACGAGCAGTACTTC.

This clone was seen just once. The chain uses TRBV7-3 and TRBJ1-2; tentative D call: TRBD1 (5 bases). Germline V lookup: CDR1 SGHTA, CDR2 FQGTGA. Trimming stripped 5 bases from V and 5 bases from J, with 18 bases between. The CDR3 is made up of 15 amino acids. CDR3 DNA: TGTGCCAGCAGCCCCGATGTGGGCCAGGGATATGGCTACACCTTC. Protein: CASSPDVGQGYGYTF. The full variable domain, in which reference TRBV7-3 and TRBJ1-2 provide the parts outside the CDR3, is GAGVSQTPSNKVTEKGKYVELRCDPISGHTALYWYRQSLGQGPEFLIYFQGTGAADDSGLPNDRFFAVRPEGSVSTLKIQRTERGDSAVYLCASSPDVGQGYGYTFGSGTRLTVV.

CDR3 DNA: TGTGCCAGCAGCTTGGTTGCGGGGGCGGGATATGGCTACACCTTC. Translated: CASSLVAGAGYGYTF. The chain is built from TRBV5-8 and TRBJ1-2; D is possibly TRBD1 (6 bases). This CDR3 is 15 amino acids long. The ends were cut back, 0 bases at V and 5 bases at J, with 14 bases in the middle. The germline V gene encodes CDR1 SGHTS and CDR2 YDEGEE.

The chain links TRBV18 to TRBJ1-1, with D maybe TRBD1 (6 bases). Germline CDR1 KGHSH, CDR2 LQKENI. This CDR3 region has 14 residues. Trimming stripped 4 bases from V and 5 bases from J, with 14 bases between. DNA for the CDR3: TGTGCCAGCTCACTACAGGGCGCCGAAACTGAAGCTTTCTTT. Translated: CASSLQGAETEAFF.